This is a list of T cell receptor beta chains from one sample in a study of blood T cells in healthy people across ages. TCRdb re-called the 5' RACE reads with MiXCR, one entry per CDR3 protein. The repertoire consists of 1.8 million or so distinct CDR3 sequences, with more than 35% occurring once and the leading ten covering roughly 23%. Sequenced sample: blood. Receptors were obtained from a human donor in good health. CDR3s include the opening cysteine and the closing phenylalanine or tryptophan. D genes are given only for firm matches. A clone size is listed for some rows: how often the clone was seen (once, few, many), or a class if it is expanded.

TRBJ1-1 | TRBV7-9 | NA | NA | TGTGCCAGCAGCTCAGAGGATAGTATCAACACTGAAGCTTTCTTT | CASSSEDSINTEAFF
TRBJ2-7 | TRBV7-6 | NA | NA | TGTGCCAGCAGCTTGGGCCATACTTACTACGAGCAGTACTTC | CASSLGHTYYEQYF
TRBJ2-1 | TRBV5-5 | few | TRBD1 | TGTGCCAGCAGCTCGGGACAGGGGGTTAACAATGAGCAGTTCTTC | CASSSGQGVNNEQFF
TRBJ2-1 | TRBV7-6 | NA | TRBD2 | TGTGCCAGCAGCTTAGAGGAAGGCCAGCGGGGCAATGAGCAGTTCTTC | CASSLEEGQRGNEQFF
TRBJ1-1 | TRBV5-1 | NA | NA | TGCGCCAGCAGCTTGATAGCCATGAACACTGAAGCTTTCTTT | CASSLIAMNTEAFF
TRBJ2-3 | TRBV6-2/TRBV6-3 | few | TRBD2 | TGTGCCAGCAGTTACGAGGGACTAGCTGAAGGAGATACGCAGTATTTT | CASSYEGLAEGDTQYF
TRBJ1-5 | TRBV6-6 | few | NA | TGTGCCAGCATTGGGCAGTCCAATCAGCCCCAGCATTTT | CASIGQSNQPQHF
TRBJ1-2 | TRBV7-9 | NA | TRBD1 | TGTGCCAGCAGCAACACCGGGACAGGGGTAACTAACTATGGCTACACCTTC | CASSNTGTGVTNYGYTF
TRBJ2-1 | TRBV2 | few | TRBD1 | TGTGCCAGCGGGACAGGGGGCAATGAGCAGTTCTTC | CASGTGGNEQFF
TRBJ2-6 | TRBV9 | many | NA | TGTGCCAGCAGCACAGGGCTAAATGAGGGCTCTGGGGCCAACGTCCTGACTTTC | CASSTGLNEGSGANVLTF
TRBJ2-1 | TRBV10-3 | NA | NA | TGTGCCATCAGTGAAGACGGGCAATACGGGGAGACCTACAATGAGCAGTTCTTC | CAISEDGQYGETYNEQFF
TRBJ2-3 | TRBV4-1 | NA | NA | TGCGCCAGCAGCCAAATTGGACAGTGCACAGATACGCAGTATTTT | CASSQIGQCTDTQYF
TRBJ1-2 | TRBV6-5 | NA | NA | TGTGCCAGCAGTTCCGAACAGGGTCGGGGCTACACCTTC | CASSSEQGRGYTF
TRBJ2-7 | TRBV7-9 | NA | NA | TGTGCCAGCAGCTTGGAGCGGCTAGGATGGGCCGCGCTTGACGAGCAGTACTTC | CASSLERLGWAALDEQYF
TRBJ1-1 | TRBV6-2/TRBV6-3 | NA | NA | TGTGCCAGCAGTTACGGAAGGGTGAGGCGGCGGACTGAAGCTTTCTTT | CASSYGRVRRRTEAFF
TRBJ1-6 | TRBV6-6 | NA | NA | TGTGCCAGCAGTTACGAGGGCACTCAGGGACCCCTCCACTTT | CASSYEGTQGPLHF
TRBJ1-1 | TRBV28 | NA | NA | TGTGCCAGCAGTTTTCATGAGGGAGTGGGGGAAGCTTTCTTT | CASSFHEGVGEAFF
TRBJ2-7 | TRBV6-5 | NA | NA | TGTGCCAGCAGTTACTCGTTGTCTGGGTACGAGCAGTACTTC | CASSYSLSGYEQYF
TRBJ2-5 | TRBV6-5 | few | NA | TGTGCCAGCAGTTACTTATCCGCGGGGCAAGAGACCCAGTACTTC | CASSYLSAGQETQYF
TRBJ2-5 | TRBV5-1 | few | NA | TGTGCCAGCAGCTTGCCCGGGGCGGGGGAGACCCAGTACTTC | CASSLPGAGETQYF
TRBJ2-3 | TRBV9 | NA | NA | TGTGCCAGCAGCGGAATCGAGCGGGTATTACCCACAGATACGCAGTATTTT | CASSGIERVLPTDTQYF
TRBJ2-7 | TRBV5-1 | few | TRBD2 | TGCGCCAGCAGCCCGCGGGGGGCTACCTACGAGCAGTACTTC | CASSPRGATYEQYF
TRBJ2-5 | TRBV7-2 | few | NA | TGTGCCAGCAGCTTAGAAGCCGCCCGGACGGTTAATCATAAGCAGTACTTC | CASSLEAARTVNHKQYF
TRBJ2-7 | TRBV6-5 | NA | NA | TGTGCCAGCATGGGAAGATACGAGCAGTACTTC | CASMGRYEQYF
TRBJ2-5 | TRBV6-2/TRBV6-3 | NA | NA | TGTGCCAGCAGTCTTAAACGGGCCGGGACCCAGTACTTC | CASSLKRAGTQYF
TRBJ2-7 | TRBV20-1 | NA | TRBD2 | TGCAGTGCTAGTTCGGGACTAGCGGGAGCCTTGGGTGAGCAGTACTTC | CSASSGLAGALGEQYF
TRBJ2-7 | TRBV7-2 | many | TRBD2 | TGTGCCAGCAGCTATAGACTAGCGGCCTCCTACGAGCAGTACTTC | CASSYRLAASYEQYF
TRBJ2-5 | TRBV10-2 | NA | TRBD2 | TGCGCCAGCAGTGATAATAGCGGGGGGCCGCAAGAGACCCAGTACTTC | CASSDNSGGPQETQYF
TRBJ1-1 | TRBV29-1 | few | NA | TGCAGCGCCACGACAGGAGGCACTGAAGCTTTCTTT | CSATTGGTEAFF
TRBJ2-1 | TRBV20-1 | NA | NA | TGTAGTGCAAGAAAAGGAGGACAGCACAATGAAGTGCAGTTCTTC | CSARKGGQHNEVQFF
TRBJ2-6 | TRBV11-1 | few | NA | TGTGCCAGCAGCCCCGAAGACAGCTTGGGGGCCAACGTCCTGACTTTC | CASSPEDSLGANVLTF
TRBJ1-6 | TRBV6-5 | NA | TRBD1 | TGTGCCAGCAGTTCGACAGGGATCAATTCACCCCTCCACTTT | CASSSTGINSPLHF
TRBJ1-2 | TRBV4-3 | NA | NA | TGCGCCAGCAGCCAAGATCTCCGTTATGGCTACACCTTC | CASSQDLRYGYTF
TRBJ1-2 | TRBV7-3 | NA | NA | TGTGCCAGCAGCTTTACCCGACAGAGAACATTAAAAGATAACTATGGCTACACCTTC | CASSFTRQRTLKDNYGYTF
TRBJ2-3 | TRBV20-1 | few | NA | TGCAGTGCTAGTCGGTCCTCGAGTACGCAGTATTTT | CSASRSSSTQYF
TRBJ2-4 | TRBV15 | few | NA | TGTGCCACCAGCAGAGATCAGGCAGGCCTAGCCAAAAACATTCAGTACTTC | CATSRDQAGLAKNIQYF
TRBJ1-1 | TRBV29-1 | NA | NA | TGCAGCGCCCAGGGGTTAGCGAACACTGAAGCTTTCTTT | CSAQGLANTEAFF
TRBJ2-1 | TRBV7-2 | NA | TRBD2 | TGTGCCAGCAGCTCAAATAGCGGGGCCTCCTACAATGAGCAGTTCTTC | CASSSNSGASYNEQFF
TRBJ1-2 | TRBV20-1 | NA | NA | TGCAGTGCTTTTCGCGGGGGCACATATGGCTACACCTTC | CSAFRGGTYGYTF
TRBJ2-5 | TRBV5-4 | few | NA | TGTGCCAGCAGCTTGCGGGACACTAACCAAGAGACCCAGTACTTC | CASSLRDTNQETQYF